These 12 T cell receptor beta chains share one sample of origin, sequenced in a study of blood T cell repertoires in COVID-19. The repertoire was sequenced with immunoSEQ multiplex PCR; TCRdb's copy has only in-frame clones and lacks some. The table includes about 210,000 clones, about 85% detected once. Specimen: peripheral blood. Receptors were obtained from a woman older than 75 with acute or convalescent COVID-19.

The chain joins TRBV5-1 to TRBJ1-1, with 8 bases aligning to TRBD1. V dropped 2 bases and J dropped 1; count of bases not matched to a gene: 4. The CDR3 is 15 residues long. Germline V gene data show CDR1 as SGHRS and CDR2 as YFSETQ. CDR3 sequence (DNA): TGCGCCAGCAGCTTCCAGGGGGCGAAGAACACTGAAGCTTTCTTT. As protein: CASSFQGAKNTEAFF.

The V and J genes are TRBV25-1 and TRBJ2-2; 9 bases are a match to TRBD1. The CDR3 extends over 14 amino acids. CDR1 and CDR2 (germline): MGHDK, SYGVNS. V was pared by 7 bases and J by 6 bases, with 6 bases of the junction left unmatched. CDR3 residues: CASKTGGTPGELFF. The DNA of the CDR3 is TGTGCCAGCAAAACAGGGGGCACCCCCGGGGAGCTGTTTTTT.

The rearrangement joins TRBV3-1 (or the pseudogene TRBV3-2) to TRBJ1-1; D gene unclear. CDR1 is LGHDT, CDR2 YNNKEL, per germline (reference sequence). Between the trimmed V and J ends, which lost 7 bases and 4 bases, there was a span of 10 bases. There are 12 residues in the CDR3. This CDR3 is CASINRGTEAFF. Here the CDR3 DNA reads TGTGCCAGCATTAACCGGGGCACTGAAGCTTTCTTT.

The chain employs TRBV2 and TRBJ2-1; perhaps TRBD1 as D (6 bases). CDR3 length equals 14 residues. Germline CDR1 is SNHLY and CDR2 is FYNNEI. Trimming removed 6 bases at V and 2 bases at J, with 11 bases between. The CDR3 DNA reads TGTGCCAGCAGGGGCCAGGGGACCTACAATGAGCAGTTCTTC. Its protein is CASRGQGTYNEQFF. Full variable domain (remainder filled in from reference TRBV2 and TRBJ2-1): EPEVTQTPSHQVTQMGQEVILRCVPISNHLYFYWYRQILGQKVEFLVSFYNNEISEKSEIFDDQFSVERPDGSNFTLKIRSTKLEDSAMYFCASRGQGTYNEQFFGPGTRLTVL.

The V gene is TRBV19, the J gene TRBJ1-2; D unresolved. Deletions cut 4 bases from V and 4 bases from J, with 7 bases between. This CDR3 comprises 12 residues. CDR1 and CDR2 from the germline V gene are LNHDA and SQIVND (reference sequence). CDR3 in amino acids: CASSNQIYGYTF. CDR3 sequence (DNA): TGTGCCAGTAGTAATCAGATCTATGGCTACACCTTC.

CDR3 sequence reads: CASSNRGRPNNEQFF. CDR3 bases: TGTGCCAGTAGTAACAGGGGACGTCCCAACAATGAGCAGTTCTTC. V usage is TRBV19 and J usage is TRBJ2-1, with 7 bases aligning to TRBD1. Germline CDR1 is LNHDA and CDR2 is SQIVND (reference sequence). Trimming removed 4 bases from V and 5 bases from J; junction bases left unmatched: 8. The length of the CDR3 is 15 residues.

V and J are TRBV2 and TRBJ2-5, with D perhaps TRBD2 (5 bases). V lost 2 bases, J lost 2 bases, and 15 bases lay in between. Germline values: CDR1 SNHLY, CDR2 FYNNEI. The CDR3 has 16 residues. CDR3 bases: TGTGCCAGCAGTGAAAGGGCGAGACTAACACAAGAGACCCAGTACTTC. Amino acid sequence: CASSERARLTQETQYF.

The chain uses TRBV5-1 and TRBJ2-2, with 7 bases that match TRBD1. The CDR3 extends over 18 amino acids. After removal of 0 bases from V and 0 bases from J, the junction contained 8 bases not matched to a gene. Germline V lookup: CDR1 SGHRS, CDR2 YFSETQ. The CDR3: CASSLADQGGTNTGELFF. The CDR3 bases are TGCGCCAGCAGCTTGGCCGATCAAGGGGGCACGAACACCGGGGAGCTGTTTTTT.

This chain links TRBV5-6 with TRBJ2-7; D is uncertain. Germline assignment: CDR1 SGHDT and CDR2 YYEEEE. Between the trimmed V and J ends, which lost 1 base and 4 bases, there was a span of 6 bases. This CDR3 is 12 amino acids long. The CDR3 nucleotides are TGTGCCAGCAGCTTGTTGGAGTACGAGCAGTACTTC. Its protein is CASSLLEYEQYF. The full variable domain, its missing parts supplied by reference TRBV5-6 and TRBJ2-7, is DAGVTQSPTHLIKTRGQQVTLRCSPKSGHDTVSWYQQALGQGPQFIFQYYEEEERQRGNFPDRFSGHQFPNYSSELNVNALLLGDSALYLCASSLLEYEQYFGPGTRLTVT.

V is TRBV30 and J is TRBJ1-6; D may be TRBD1 (5 bases). The CDR3 has 14 amino acids. V was trimmed by 0 bases and J by 6 bases, leaving 9 bases between them. CDR1 and CDR2 from the germline V gene are GTSNPN and SVGIG (reference sequence). The CDR3 DNA reads TGTGCCTGGAGTGTACTTAGGGGTAATTCACCCCTCCACTTT. It encodes CAWSVLRGNSPLHF.

The chain combines TRBV19 with TRBJ2-5; 8 nucleotides match TRBD1. The CDR3 is 14 residues long. J gave up 4 bases and V 9 bases, and 10 bases lay outside the gene matches. Germline V gene lookup returns CDR1 LNHDA and CDR2 SQIVND (reference sequence). In DNA, the CDR3 is TGTGCCAGCGAGGGACAGGCTTTGGGAGAGACCCAGTACTTC. Protein product: CASEGQALGETQYF.

This clone was seen only once. V usage is TRBV27 and J usage is TRBJ2-5, with a possible D match to TRBD2 (5 bases). V dropped 6 bases and J dropped 5 bases, with 19 bases sitting between them. This CDR3 has 15 residues. The V gene's germline CDR1 is MNHEY and CDR2 SMNVEV (reference sequence). CDR3 sequence reads: CASRAPGTSQETQYF. The CDR3 nucleotides read TGTGCCAGCAGGGCTCCGGGAACTAGTCAGGAGACCCAGTACTTC.